The rows below give T cell receptor beta chains drawn from one sample of a study of blood T cell repertoires in COVID-19. Sequenced by immunoSEQ multiplex PCR; TCRdb stores in-frame clones only, minus some. The data contain approximately 250,000 clones, 85% to 90% of them singletons. The sequencing input was peripheral blood. The receptor source for this set is a woman aged 60-75 years with COVID-19, enrolled during active disease. Both conserved end residues are part of each CDR3. A D gene is named only where the DNA matches it firmly. Size is stated for part of the rows, as once, few or many counts, or as a class when the clone is expanded.

V	J	D	size	length	CDR3	DNA
TRBV15	TRBJ1-1	TRBD1	-	15	CATSIDRAVNTEAFF	TGTGCCACCAGCATCGACAGGGCAGTCAACACTGAAGCTTTCTTT
TRBV15	TRBJ2-7	-	-	19	CATSRDLRDIFSAHPEQYF	TGTGCCACCAGCAGAGATCTCCGGGACATCTTTTCTGCCCACCCAGAGCAGTACTTC
TRBV19	TRBJ1-1	-	-	14	CASSIRNWDTEAFF	TGTGCCAGTAGTATCAGGAACTGGGACACTGAAGCTTTCTTT
TRBV29-1	TRBJ1-1	TRBD1	many	12	CSTGWRGRGAFF	TGCAGTACAGGATGGCGTGGCAGGGGGGCTTTCTTT
TRBV2	TRBJ2-3	TRBD2	-	15	CASSEVAGFSDTQYF	TGTGCCAGCAGTGAGGTAGCGGGGTTCTCAGATACGCAGTATTTT
TRBV19	TRBJ1-5	-	-	17	CASSISSTGYSNQPQHF	TGTGCCAGTAGTATTTCCTCGACAGGTTATAGCAATCAGCCCCAGCATTTT
TRBV5-4	TRBJ2-2	-	few	16	CASSRGAGLNTGELFF	TGTGCCAGCAGCCGTGGGGCAGGGTTGAACACCGGGGAGCTGTTTTTT
TRBV30	TRBJ2-1	TRBD2	-	14	CAGSEGGTINEQFF	TGTGCCGGATCCGAGGGAGGGACCATCAATGAGCAGTTCTTC
TRBV6-5	TRBJ2-7	-	-	14	CASSYRADGYEQYF	TGTGCCAGCAGTTACCGAGCCGATGGCTACGAGCAGTACTTC
TRBV20-1	TRBJ1-5	-	once	11	CSARVGQPQHF	TGCAGTGCTAGAGTCGGGCAGCCCCAGCATTTT
TRBV29-1	TRBJ1-5	-	-	14	CSVWEPYSNQPQHF	TGCAGCGTGTGGGAGCCATATAGCAATCAGCCCCAGCATTTT
TRBV4-1	TRBJ1-1	TRBD1	few	15	CASSPSRAGGTEAFF	TGCGCCAGCAGTCCATCCCGCGCAGGGGGCACTGAAGCTTTCTTT
TRBV5-1	TRBJ1-2	TRBD1	-	14	CASSLGTQGGGYTF	TGCGCCAGCAGCTTGGGGACCCAGGGGGGCGGCTACACCTTC
TRBV19	TRBJ2-1	-	-	13	CASSLARRDEQFF	TGTGCCAGTAGTCTGGCCCGACGGGATGAGCAGTTCTTC
TRBV19	TRBJ2-7	TRBD1	-	12	CASQTGDYEQYF	TGTGCCAGTCAGACAGGGGACTACGAGCAGTACTTC
TRBV7-8	TRBJ2-7	TRBD1	few	16	CASSLGGQGYSYEQYF	TGTGCCAGCAGCTTAGGAGGACAGGGGTACTCCTACGAGCAGTACTTC
TRBV11-2	TRBJ1-1	-	once	12	CASSLANTEAFF	TGTGCCAGCAGCTTAGCAAACACTGAAGCTTTCTTT
TRBV6-5	TRBJ1-5	-	-	15	CASSYSGRSNQPQHF	TGTGCCAGCAGTTACTCTGGGAGGAGCAATCAGCCCCAGCATTTT
TRBV9	TRBJ2-6	TRBD2	few	19	CASRPGLAGGFSGANVLTF	TGTGCCAGCAGGCCGGGACTAGCGGGAGGATTCTCTGGGGCCAACGTCCTGACTTTC
TRBV7-9	TRBJ1-5	-	few	12	CASTDRYQPQHF	TGTGCCAGCACCGACAGATATCAGCCCCAGCATTTT
TRBV18	TRBJ1-6	TRBD1	-	15	CASSPRTGETSPLHF	TGTGCCAGCTCACCCCGGACAGGGGAGACTTCACCCCTCCACTTT
TRBV30	TRBJ2-7	-	-	15	CAWSVPNGSSDEQYF	TGTGCCTGGAGTGTACCGAACGGGAGTAGCGACGAGCAGTACTTC
TRBV7-9	TRBJ1-4	-	few	13	CASSLALREKLFF	TGTGCCAGCAGCTTAGCACTCAGGGAAAAACTGTTTTTT
TRBV28	TRBJ2-3	-	-	15	CASSLSWGGTDTQYF	TGTGCCAGCAGTTTAAGCTGGGGAGGCACAGATACGCAGTATTTT
TRBV6-5	TRBJ1-1	-	-	14	CASRFQGTPTEAFF	TGTGCCAGCAGATTTCAGGGGACCCCCACTGAAGCTTTCTTT
TRBV4-1	TRBJ2-1	TRBD2	-	14	CASSTLAGVNEQFF	TGCGCCAGCAGCACTCTAGCGGGGGTTAATGAGCAGTTCTTC
TRBV7-9	TRBJ1-2	TRBD1	-	14	CASSPGTGSYGYTF	TGTGCCAGCAGCCCCGGGACAGGGTCCTATGGCTACACCTTC
TRBV18	TRBJ2-7	TRBD1	-	15	CASSPDRTRAYEQYF	TGTGCCAGCTCACCGGACAGGACGCGGGCTTACGAGCAGTACTTC
TRBV5-5	TRBJ2-2	TRBD2	-	16	CASSPLAGGVTGELFF	TGTGCCAGCAGCCCTCTAGCGGGAGGGGTCACCGGGGAGCTGTTTTTT
TRBV28	TRBJ2-1	TRBD2	-	14	CASTYSSGINEQFF	TGTGCCAGCACCTATTCTAGCGGGATCAATGAGCAGTTCTTC